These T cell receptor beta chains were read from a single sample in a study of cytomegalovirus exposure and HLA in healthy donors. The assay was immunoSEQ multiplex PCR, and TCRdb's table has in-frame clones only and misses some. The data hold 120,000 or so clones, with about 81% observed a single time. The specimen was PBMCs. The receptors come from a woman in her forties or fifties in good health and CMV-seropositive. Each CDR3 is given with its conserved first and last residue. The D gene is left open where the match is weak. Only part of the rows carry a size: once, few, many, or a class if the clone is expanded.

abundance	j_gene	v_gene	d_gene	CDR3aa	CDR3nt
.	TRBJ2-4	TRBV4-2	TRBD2	CASSHAVAGGKDIQYF	TGTGCCAGCAGCCATGCCGTAGCGGGAGGGAAGGACATTCAGTACTTC
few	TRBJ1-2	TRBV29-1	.	CSASNGDYGYTF	TGCAGCGCTAGCAACGGTGACTATGGCTACACCTTC
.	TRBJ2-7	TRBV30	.	CAWSDRKTVMREQYF	TGTGCCTGGTCAGACAGGAAAACGGTAATGAGGGAGCAGTACTTC
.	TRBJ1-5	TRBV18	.	CASSDDGAQHF	TGTGCCAGTTCCGACGACGGGGCCCAGCATTTT
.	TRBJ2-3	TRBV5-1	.	CASSATISTDTQYF	TGCGCCAGCAGCGCGACAATTAGCACAGATACGCAGTATTTT
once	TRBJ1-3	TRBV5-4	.	CASSLGGGSGNTIYF	TGTGCCAGCAGCTTGGGGGGGGGCTCTGGAAACACCATATATTTT
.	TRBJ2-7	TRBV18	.	CASSPPAGNYEQYF	TGTGCCAGCTCACCACCGGCAGGAAACTACGAGCAGTACTTC
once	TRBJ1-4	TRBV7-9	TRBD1	CASSLTTGSNEKLFF	TGTGCCAGCAGCTTAACGACAGGGAGTAATGAAAAACTGTTTTTT
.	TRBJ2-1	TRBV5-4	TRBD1	CASSVRDSYNEQFF	TGTGCCAGCAGCGTCCGGGACAGCTACAATGAGCAGTTCTTC
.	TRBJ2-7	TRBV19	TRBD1	CASSSGQGLYEQYF	TGTGCCAGTAGTTCGGGACAGGGGTTGTACGAGCAGTACTTC
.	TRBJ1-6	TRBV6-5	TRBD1	CASSLTGGIISPLHF	TGTGCCAGCAGTCTGACAGGGGGTATAATTTCACCCCTCCACTTT
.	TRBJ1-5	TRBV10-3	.	CAISASNYSNQPQHF	TGTGCCATCAGTGCGAGCAACTATAGCAATCAGCCCCAGCATTTT
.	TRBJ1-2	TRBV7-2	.	CASSLVTGPNYGYTF	TGTGCCAGCAGCTTAGTTACAGGGCCAAACTATGGCTACACCTTC
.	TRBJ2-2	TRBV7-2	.	CASSLVRVDGELFF	TGTGCCAGCAGCTTGGTCAGGGTTGACGGGGAGCTGTTTTTT
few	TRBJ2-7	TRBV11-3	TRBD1	CASSPLGTGDYEQYF	TGTGCCAGCAGCCCCCTCGGGACAGGAGACTACGAGCAGTACTTC
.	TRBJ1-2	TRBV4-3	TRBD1	CASSRAGGGGYTF	TGCGCCAGCAGCCGGGCAGGGGGCGGTGGCTACACCTTC
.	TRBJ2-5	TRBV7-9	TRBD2	CASSPRRGSSGGETQYF	TGTGCCAGCAGCCCCCGCCGGGGGAGTAGCGGGGGAGAGACCCAGTACTTC
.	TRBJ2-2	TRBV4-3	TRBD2	CASSQALAGGRASGELFF	TGCGCCAGCAGCCAAGCCCTAGCGGGGGGACGTGCGTCCGGGGAGCTGTTTTTT
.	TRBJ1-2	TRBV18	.	CASSLRLNYGYTF	TGTGCCAGCTCACTCCGACTTAACTATGGCTACACCTTC
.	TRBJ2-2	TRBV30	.	CAGIQGLKNTGELFF	TGTGCCGGCATTCAGGGACTGAAGAACACCGGGGAGCTGTTTTTT
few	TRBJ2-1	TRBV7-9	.	CASSAGVSSYNEQFF	TGTGCCAGCAGCGCCGGGGTGAGCTCCTACAATGAGCAGTTCTTC
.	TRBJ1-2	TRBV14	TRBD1	CASSRTGSGGYTF	TGTGCCAGCAGCCGGACAGGCTCCGGTGGCTACACCTTC
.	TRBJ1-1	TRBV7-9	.	CASSSGQNTEAFF	TGTGCCAGCAGCTCGGGACAGAACACTGAAGCTTTCTTT
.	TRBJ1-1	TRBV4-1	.	CASSQVRSTEAFF	TGCGCCAGCAGCCAAGTGAGGAGCACTGAAGCTTTCTTT
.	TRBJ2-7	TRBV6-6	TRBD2	CASSPSGTSGNYEQYF	TGTGCCAGCAGTCCATCTGGGACTAGCGGCAACTACGAGCAGTACTTC
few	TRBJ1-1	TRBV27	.	CASSPVAGNTEAFF	TGTGCCAGCAGCCCGGTAGCGGGGAACACTGAAGCTTTCTTT
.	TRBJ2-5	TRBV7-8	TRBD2	CASSSRGAGVETQYF	TGTGCCAGCAGCTCTCGTGGGGCGGGGGTGGAGACCCAGTACTTC
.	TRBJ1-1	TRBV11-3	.	CASSTQGNTEAFF	TGTGCCAGCAGCACACAGGGGAACACTGAAGCTTTCTTT
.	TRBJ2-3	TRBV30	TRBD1	CAWSRQGLTDTQYF	TGTGCCTGGAGTCGACAGGGCTTGACGGATACGCAGTATTTT
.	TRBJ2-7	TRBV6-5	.	CASSYSSGYSYEQYF	TGTGCCAGCAGTTACAGTTCGGGTTACTCCTACGAGCAGTACTTC
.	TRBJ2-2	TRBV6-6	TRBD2	CALRTSGSLVGELFF	TGTGCCTTGCGGACTAGCGGGAGTCTTGTCGGGGAGCTGTTTTTT
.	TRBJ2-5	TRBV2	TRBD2	CASKGTSGLQETQYF	TGTGCCAGCAAGGGGACTAGCGGGTTACAAGAGACCCAGTACTTC
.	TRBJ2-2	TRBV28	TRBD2	CASSYGTSGSRVTGELFF	TGTGCCAGCAGTTACGGGACTAGCGGGAGTAGAGTCACCGGGGAGCTGTTTTTT
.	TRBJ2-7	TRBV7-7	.	CASSLGGPDEQYF	TGTGCTAGCAGCTTAGGCGGGCCTGACGAGCAGTACTTC
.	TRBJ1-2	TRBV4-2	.	CASSQDRGFNYGYTF	TGTGCCAGCAGCCAAGACAGGGGTTTTAACTATGGCTACACCTTC
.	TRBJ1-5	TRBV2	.	CASSGTFSNQPQHF	TGTGCCAGCAGTGGTACTTTTAGCAATCAGCCCCAGCATTTT
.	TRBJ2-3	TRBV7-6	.	CASSPTGPGDTQYF	TGTGCCAGCAGCCCCACAGGGCCCGGAGATACGCAGTATTTT
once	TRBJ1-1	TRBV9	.	CASSVVYQGSEAFF	TGTGCCAGCAGCGTAGTGTACCAAGGGAGTGAAGCTTTCTTT